This TCR beta chain was found in a study of T cell repertoires in cytomegalovirus infection (dated by TCRdb to between 2018 and 2021). Some background on the complete study: The peptide stimulations were aimed at well-studied HLA-B-restricted epitopes as well as recently identified HLA-C-restricted CMV epitopes, whose presentation resists viral immunomodulation. Donor HLA type was relevant to the analysis, because carriage of CMV infection together with the matching HLA type was indicated by public TCR beta signatures.

The sequencer listed for this sample is Illumina HiSeq 1500. TCRdb reran the public reads through fastp at Q25 and MiXCR, keeping productive beta chains. Entries are consolidated by CDR3 protein sequence, retaining the most common genes and DNA. The sample includes roughly 220,000 distinct CDR3 sequences, with roughly 34% observed a single time. 55% to 60% of the sample belongs to the ten largest clones. Germline trimming: 0 bases from V, 0 bases from J; junction bases outside gene matches: 5. Based on the germline V gene (reference sequence), the CDR1 and CDR2 sequences are MNHEY and SMNVEV. The CDR3 spans 16 residues, from the cysteine through the phenylalanine. Only CDR3 DNA remains: 48 bases, in frame from the first base. Comment on this clonotype: Its antigen remains undetermined. Base qualities are not recorded, but no much larger clone differs from it by a single base.

Broad study findings and their caveats: In both this cohort and an independent cohort of under 450 donors, the cumulative frequency of public TCR beta family members distinguished carriers of CMV infection plus the relevant HLA type. The ex vivo response was dominated by HLA-C-restricted CMV-specific TCR beta clonotypes, and the single most frequent clonotype in two of eight donors was supplied by these HLA-C-restricted clonotypes.

The sample's treatment or condition label is to be understood as: in vitro stimulation with specific CMV peptide epitopes to enrich CMV-specific T cells. The V and J genes are TRBV27 and TRBJ2-7; 7 bases in the junction line up with TRBD2. This clonotype was obtained from a human donor in good health (CMV status not recorded). Some clones in this sample may be carry-over from other donors' samples. This specimen consisted of CD8+ T cells from cultured PBMCs, obtained from culture after CMV antigen stimulation. The CDR3 reads as follows: CASSLSPGTTSYEQYF. The DNA sequence follows: TGTGCCAGCAGTTTATCGCCCGGGACTACCTCCTACGAGCAGTACTTC.